A single T cell receptor beta chain is shown here with its context. What it binds is not known. Sequenced by immunoSEQ multiplex PCR; TCRdb stores in-frame clones only, minus some. The data show roughly 89,000 clones, 70% to 90% seen once. The data stem from a study of T cell responses to AZD1222 COVID-19 vaccine. The V end was cut by 0 bases, the J end by 7 bases, with 10 bases between. The CDR3 totals 13 residues. Germline V gene lookup returns CDR1 MNHEY and CDR2 SVGAGI. Points from the study as a whole: White British donors predominated, females outnumbered males, and clonal diversity was possibly underestimated.

The chain couples TRBV6-5 to TRBJ2-7; no definite D call. The sequences come from peripheral blood, collected on day 0 of MenACWY control vaccination. This sequence was found in an adult in good health. The CDR3 DNA sequence: TGTGCCAGCAGTTACTCCGGGCTGGGTGAGCAGTACTTC. Residues: CASSYSGLGEQYF.